The 26 T cell receptor beta chains in this list originate from one sample, sequenced in a study of shared clonotypes between healthy human individuals. Positive CCR7 selection of CD45RO-negative cells yielded the naive CD8 cells, and terminally differentiated effector memory CD45RA+ cells were excluded. Profiling relied on immunoSEQ multiplex PCR, and the TCRdb table lists in-frame clones only, not all of them. Seen here are approximately 590,000 clones, roughly 95% observed once, and the top ten hold approximately 0.1%. Sequencing was done on a sample of naive CD8+ T cells sorted from blood. The receptor source for this set is a woman aged 25 to 39 in good health.

V and J are TRBV6-5 and TRBJ2-7; the D is unclear. CDR3 size: 16 residues. The germline V gene has CDR1 MNHEY and CDR2 SVGAGI. V was cut by 0 bases and J by 2 bases, with 14 bases left in between. The CDR3 coding sequence is TGTGCCAGCAGTTACTCGGAAGGAGAGGTGGCCTACGAGCAGTACTTC. Translated, it gives CASSYSEGEVAYEQYF.

The rearrangement links TRBV7-9 to TRBJ2-7; TRBD2 is a possible D gene (5 bases). Trimming stripped 4 bases from V and 1 base from J, with 20 bases between. This CDR3 region has 17 residues. Germline V gives CDR1 SEHNR, CDR2 FQNEAQ (reference sequence). CDR3 DNA sequence: TGTGCCAGCAGCTCTCTCCTAGATGGGAGTAAATCCTACGAGCAGTACTTC. Protein product: CASSSLLDGSKSYEQYF. The full variable domain, with the rest looked up from reference TRBV7-9 and TRBJ2-7, is DTGVSQNPRHKITKRGQNVTFRCDPISEHNRLYWYRQTLGQGPEFLTYFQNEAQLEKSRLLSDRFSAERPKGSFSTLEIQRTEQGDSAMYLCASSSLLDGSKSYEQYFGPGTRLTVT.

About this clone itself: At one boundary the junction diverges from the germline segment, which might be a read error. The identical CDR3 is also encoded by other nucleotide sequences in the sample. The chain recombines TRBV5-6 with TRBJ1-1, with a tentative D call TRBD1 (5 bases). There are 14 residues in the CDR3. Germline CDR1 and CDR2: SGHDT and YYEEEE. The DNA of the CDR3 is TGTGCCAGCAGCTTGGACAGGCTGAATACTGAAGCTTTCTTT. Protein: CASSLDRLNTEAFF.

V gene TRBV4-2 combines with J gene TRBJ2-1; TRBD2 might be the D (6 bases). The CDR3 has 18 amino acids. CDR1 and CDR2 (germline): LGHNA, YNFKEQ. V was clipped by 1 base and J by 4 bases, with 20 bases between them. CDR3 protein: CASSQVPPRDQSYNEQFF. The DNA of the CDR3 is TGTGCCAGCAGCCAAGTACCTCCGCGGGACCAGTCTTACAATGAGCAGTTCTTC.

This chain connects TRBV7-3 to TRBJ2-6; the match to TRBD1 covers 7 bases. From germline, CDR1 is SGHTA and CDR2 FQGTGA. The CDR3 consists of 15 residues. J gave up 4 bases and V 5 bases, and 5 bases lay outside the gene matches. The CDR3 region is CASSPQGRGANVLTF. The CDR3 DNA is TGTGCCAGCAGCCCACAGGGGCGGGGGGCCAACGTCCTGACTTTC.

The chain uses TRBV29-1 and TRBJ2-2; D is possibly TRBD2 (5 bases). The CDR3 spans 13 residues. CDR1 and CDR2 from the germline V gene are SQVTM and ANQGSEA. The germline V and J ends were trimmed by 4 bases and 5 bases, with 11 bases remaining between them. CDR3 sequence reads: CSVVGGGTGELFF. In DNA form, the CDR3 reads TGCAGCGTTGTCGGCGGAGGAACCGGGGAGCTGTTTTTT.

CDR3 in amino acids: CASSVGTGTYEQYF. The DNA for the CDR3 is TGTGCCAGCAGCGTCGGGACAGGAACCTACGAGCAGTACTTC. The gene calls are TRBV9 and TRBJ2-5, with 8 positions matching TRBD1. The DNA matches TRBJ2-7 better at its end, which makes the J call doubtful. The germline CDR1 and CDR2 sequences are SGDLS and YYNGEE. This CDR3 contains 14 residues.

This clone has a single count. V is TRBV5-6 and J is TRBJ1-1, with TRBD1 identical over 11 bases. The J segment lost 3 bases and the V segment lost 3 bases, leaving 4 bases of the junction unmatched. This CDR3 spans 15 amino acids. Germline loops: CDR1 SGHDT, CDR2 YYEEEE. CDR3 sequence (DNA): TGTGCCAGCAGCTCCCCGGGACAGGGGGACACTGAAGCTTTCTTT. This sequence encodes CASSSPGQGDTEAFF.

This chain uses TRBV2 with TRBJ1-6; TRBD1 is a possible D gene (5 bases). CDR1 SNHLY and CDR2 FYNNEI come from the germline V gene. Trimming cost V 4 bases and J 14 bases, with 24 bases left between them. The CDR3 consists of 16 residues. CDR3 region: CASSVGVLGAILSLHF. The DNA for the CDR3 is TGTGCCAGCAGTGTTGGGGTCCTAGGGGCAATTTTGTCCCTCCACTTT. The variable domain in full, with the rest retrieved from reference TRBV2 and TRBJ1-6, is EPEVTQTPSHQVTQMGQEVILRCVPISNHLYFYWYRQILGQKVEFLVSFYNNEISEKSEIFDDQFSVERPDGSNFTLKIRSTKLEDSAMYFCASSVGVLGAILSLHFGNGTRLTVT.

This chain uses TRBV15 with TRBJ1-3, with no clear D. This CDR3 comprises 19 residues. Per germline, CDR1 LNHNV and CDR2 YYDKDF (reference sequence). Trimming cost V 1 base and J 1 base, with 20 bases left between them. CDR3 protein: CATSRGPLAETRSGNTIYF. The CDR3, as DNA: TGTGCCACCAGCAGAGGTCCTTTGGCCGAGACTAGGTCTGGAAACACCATATATTTT.

The chain couples TRBV4-1 to TRBJ2-1; 7 positions match TRBD2. Germline trimming cut 0 bases from V and 4 bases from J; bases unmatched to any gene: 18. Germline-derived CDR1 and CDR2 are MGHRA and YSYEKL. CDR3 length equals 20 residues. CDR3 bases: TGCGCCAGCAGCCAAGAGCGGTTGGGGGTCAACTCGCGGGAGTACAATGAGCAGTTCTTC. It codes for CASSQERLGVNSREYNEQFF.

This sequence joins TRBV2 and TRBJ2-5, with a tentative D call TRBD1 (5 bases). Germline V gene data show CDR1 as SNHLY and CDR2 as FYNNEI. The CDR3 extends over 16 amino acids. Trimming removed 3 bases from V and 2 bases from J, with 16 bases in between. The CDR3 DNA reads TGTGCCAGCAGTGAGTGGCAGGGCCAAGGTCAAGAGACCCAGTACTTC. Its translation is CASSEWQGQGQETQYF.

V gene TRBV2 combines with J gene TRBJ2-7; TRBD1 might be the D (5 bases). Trimming cost V 7 bases and J 2 bases, with 9 bases left between them. The CDR3 covers 12 residues. CDR1 SNHLY and CDR2 FYNNEI come from the germline V gene. Here the CDR3 reads CASMGRAYEQYF. The CDR3 coding sequence is TGTGCCAGCATGGGCAGGGCCTACGAGCAGTACTTC.

The chain couples TRBV6-1 to TRBJ1-2, with TRBD1 as a possible D gene (6 bases). The CDR3 consists of 15 residues. Germline lookup yields CDR1 MNHNS and CDR2 SASEGT. V was shortened by 6 bases and J by 8 bases, with 22 bases between the two germline ends. The CDR3 is CASRDIPGGQTGYTF. The CDR3 region has the DNA TGTGCCAGCAGAGATATCCCCGGGGGACAAACCGGCTACACCTTC.

The V gene is TRBV7-6, the J gene TRBJ2-2; the match to TRBD1 covers 7 bases. The trim removed 5 bases at V and 1 base at J, leaving 4 bases unmatched. Germline V lookup: CDR1 SGHVS, CDR2 FNYEAQ. The CDR3 totals 15 residues. CDR3: CASSARQGNTGELFF. The CDR3 bases are TGTGCCAGCAGCGCGCGACAGGGGAACACCGGGGAGCTGTTTTTT.

The chain links TRBV5-6 to TRBJ2-7; 8 nucleotides line up with TRBD1. CDR3 length: 15 residues. The germline CDR1 and CDR2 sequences are SGHDT and YYEEEE. V gave up 3 bases and J gave up 4 bases; unmatched junction bases: 9. The CDR3 coding sequence is TGTGCCAGCAGCTACGGACAGGGATCCGGATACGAGCAGTACTTC. Residues: CASSYGQGSGYEQYF.

This CDR3 is CASTTLTYEQYF. CDR3 nucleotides: TGTGCCAGCACAACCCTTACCTACGAGCAGTACTTC. This chain connects TRBV11-2 to TRBJ2-7, with unresolved D. Germline CDR1 and CDR2: SGHAT and FQNNGV. This CDR3 has 12 amino acids. The germline V and J ends were trimmed by 7 bases and 2 bases, with 9 bases remaining between them.

The V call is TRBV27, the J call TRBJ2-5; possibly TRBD2 for D (7 bases). The CDR3 runs 17 residues. V lost 6 bases to trimming and J lost 3 bases, with 23 bases between them. Looked up from germline, CDR1 is MNHEY and CDR2 is SMNVEV (reference sequence). The CDR3, as DNA: TGTGCCAGCAGACCCTGGGGGGGCCGAGAGGCCAAAGAGACCCAGTACTTC. This sequence encodes CASRPWGGREAKETQYF.

The chain has TRBV5-1 and TRBJ2-1; perhaps TRBD2 as D (5 bases). The CDR3 covers 14 residues. V shed 0 bases and J shed 3 bases, with 7 bases lying between them. Germline V gene lookup returns CDR1 SGHRS and CDR2 YFSETQ. CDR3 in amino acids: CASSLETSYNEQFF. The CDR3 DNA follows: TGCGCCAGCAGCTTGGAAACTAGCTACAATGAGCAGTTCTTC.

The rearrangement uses TRBV30 and TRBJ2-7, with D uncertain. The V end was cut by 2 bases, the J end by 6 bases, with 14 bases between. The CDR3 extends over 13 amino acids. Germline V CDR1 and CDR2: GTSNPN, SVGIG (reference sequence). The CDR3 coding sequence is TGTGCCTGGAGTTCGGGTAGCTCGAGCGAGCAGTACTTC. Residues: CAWSSGSSSEQYF.

The genes are TRBV7-8 and TRBJ1-2; perhaps TRBD1 as D (6 bases). CDR1 and CDR2 from the germline V gene are SGHVS and FQNEAQ. Trimming took 7 bases from V and 8 from J, leaving 17 bases between them. CDR3 length equals 13 residues. The CDR3 coding sequence is TGTGCCAGCACCCCTCGCGGGGGCAACGGCTACACCTTC. This sequence encodes CASTPRGGNGYTF.

The rearrangement uses TRBV7-9 and TRBJ2-7; weak D call: TRBD2 (6 bases). Per germline, CDR1 SEHNR and CDR2 FQNEAQ (reference sequence). Trimming shortened V by 2 bases and J by 1 base, and 15 bases separated the two germline ends. The CDR3 consists of 16 residues. CDR3 amino acids: CASSLWGRETSYEQYF. The CDR3 DNA reads TGTGCCAGCAGCTTATGGGGTCGGGAGACATCCTACGAGCAGTACTTC.

V gene TRBV5-6 combines with J gene TRBJ1-4; D possibly corresponds to TRBD1 (5 bases). CDR1 and CDR2 from the germline V gene are SGHDT and YYEEEE. The CDR3 contains 14 residues. With 0 bases removed from V and 7 bases from J, the gap between germline ends came to 10 bases. The CDR3 spells CASSLAGGAEKLFF. The CDR3 bases are TGTGCCAGCAGCTTGGCGGGAGGGGCTGAAAAACTGTTTTTT.

V is TRBV7-2 and J is TRBJ2-2; 8 bases fit TRBD2. The trim removed 5 bases at V and 4 bases at J, leaving 9 bases unmatched. Germline CDR1 and CDR2: SGHTA and FQGNSA. CDR3 length: 16 residues. CDR3 region: CASSTGLSGITGELFF. The CDR3 bases are TGTGCCAGCAGCACCGGACTTAGCGGGATCACCGGGGAGCTGTTTTTT.

V is TRBV4-1 and J is TRBJ2-1; D is possibly TRBD1 or TRBD2 (5 bases each). V was cut by 1 base and J by 5 bases, with 15 bases left in between. The germline CDR1 and CDR2 sequences are MGHRA and YSYEKL. The CDR3 has 16 amino acids. In DNA form, the CDR3 reads TGCGCCAGCAGCCAAGTTCCGGCAGGGAGCGACAATGAGCAGTTCTTC. Translated: CASSQVPAGSDNEQFF.

V gene TRBV27 combines with J gene TRBJ2-3; TRBD2 agrees at 11 bases. This CDR3 has 16 amino acids. V trimming: 2 bases; J trimming: 4 bases; junction bases outside the gene matches: 5. Germline loops: CDR1 MNHEY, CDR2 SMNVEV (reference sequence). The CDR3 DNA sequence: TGTGCCAGCAGTTTAATCCTAGCGGGAGGCTCAGATACGCAGTATTTT. It translates to CASSLILAGGSDTQYF.